The next 18 T cell receptor beta chains were all read from a single sample in a study of blood T cell repertoires in COVID-19. The protocol was immunoSEQ multiplex PCR, while the TCRdb copy is restricted to in-frame clones and leaves out a portion. The sample carries 95,000 to 100,000 clones, more than 65% recorded once. The specimen sequenced was peripheral blood. The receptors stem from a woman older than 75 with acute or convalescent COVID-19.

The V call is TRBV14, the J call TRBJ2-1; D might be TRBD1 (6 bases). Germline-derived CDR1 and CDR2 are SGHDN and FVKESK. The CDR3 runs 14 residues. The germline V and J ends were trimmed by 4 bases and 5 bases, with 12 bases remaining between them. This chain's CDR3 is CASSPNTGHNEQFF. CDR3 coding DNA: TGTGCCAGCAGCCCAAACACAGGGCACAATGAGCAGTTCTTC.

A few counts support this clone. The chain links TRBV6-5 to TRBJ1-1; possible D gene TRBD1, 6 bases. This CDR3 has 14 amino acids. Germline CDR1 is MNHEY and CDR2 is SVGAGI. V gave up 6 bases and J gave up 8 bases, with 19 bases separating them. This CDR3 reads CASRQGGGGVEAFF. Here the CDR3 DNA reads TGTGCCAGCAGGCAAGGTGGGGGGGGCGTGGAAGCTTTCTTT.

This clone was seen a few times. V and J are TRBV2 and TRBJ1-5; 7 bases are a match to TRBD1. Germline V lookup: CDR1 SNHLY, CDR2 FYNNEI. The V and J ends lost 7 bases and 3 bases, in that order; junction bases with no gene match: 3. This CDR3 has 13 residues. CDR3 protein: CASTDRDNQPQHF. In DNA form, the CDR3 reads TGTGCCAGCACTGACAGGGACAATCAGCCCCAGCATTTT.

The rearrangement links TRBV7-9 to TRBJ2-2; maybe TRBD2 (6 bases). The V gene's germline CDR1 is SEHNR and CDR2 FQNEAQ (reference sequence). With 6 bases removed from V and 2 bases from J, the gap between germline ends came to 16 bases. The CDR3 contains 16 residues. The DNA for the CDR3 is TGTGCCAGCAGGGCGTTCCGGGACTCAAACACCGGGGAGCTGTTTTTT. Its translation is CASRAFRDSNTGELFF.

The genes are TRBV10-3 and TRBJ1-2; 7 bases align to TRBD1. This CDR3 is 12 amino acids long. J was trimmed by 3 bases and V by 6 bases; bases with no gene match: 1. Looked up from germline, CDR1 is ENHRY and CDR2 is SYGVKD. The CDR3 sequence: CAISGTDYGYTF. DNA of the CDR3: TGTGCCATCAGCGGGACAGACTATGGCTACACCTTC.

The rearrangement joins TRBV20-1 to TRBJ1-2; 8 nucleotides agree with TRBD1. CDR1 and CDR2 (germline): DFQATT, SNEGSKA (reference sequence). J was trimmed by 8 bases and V by 3 bases; bases with no gene match: 8. The length of the CDR3 is 13 residues. The CDR3 sequence is CSASSQGARGYTF. The CDR3 nucleotides read TGCAGTGCTAGTAGTCAGGGGGCTCGAGGCTACACCTTC.

The table lists this clone with a few counts. V and J are TRBV10-2 and TRBJ2-7; perhaps TRBD2 as D (6 bases). CDR3 size: 13 residues. The V gene lost 2 bases and the J gene lost 6 bases, with 11 bases spanning the gap. Per the germline V gene, CDR1 is WSHSY and CDR2 is SAAADI. CDR3 sequence reads: CASSEGGGFEQYV. In DNA form, the CDR3 reads TGCGCCAGCAGTGAGGGTGGGGGGTTCGAGCAGTACGTC.

This rearrangement joins TRBV3-1 (or the pseudogene TRBV3-2) to TRBJ1-1, with TRBD1 matching 8 bases. Per germline, CDR1 LGHDT and CDR2 YNNKEL (reference sequence). Trimming removed 2 bases from V and 11 bases from J; junction bases left unmatched: 10. This CDR3 is 14 amino acids long. This chain's CDR3 is CASSQQQGVGAAFF. The CDR3 nucleotides are TGTGCCAGCAGCCAACAACAGGGGGTGGGGGCGGCTTTCTTT.

V and J are TRBV29-1 and TRBJ1-1; possible D gene TRBD1, 5 bases. Per germline, CDR1 SQVTM and CDR2 ANQGSEA. V was clipped by 0 bases and J by 3 bases, with 14 bases between them. The CDR3 extends over 15 amino acids. The CDR3 DNA reads TGCAGCGTTGAAGACGGGGAGGGAGGGGACACTGAAGCTTTCTTT. This codes for CSVEDGEGGDTEAFF.

V and J are TRBV5-5 and TRBJ2-5; a possible D gene is TRBD2 (6 bases). V lost 4 bases and J 2 bases, leaving 15 bases between the germline ends. CDR1 SGHKS and CDR2 YYEKEE come from the germline V gene (reference sequence). The CDR3 is made up of 15 amino acids. In DNA form, the CDR3 reads TGTGCCAGCAGCCTTAGGCGGGACCTTCAAGAGACCCAGTACTTC. Amino acids: CASSLRRDLQETQYF.

The chain recombines TRBV19 with TRBJ1-2; TRBD1 aligns across 9 bases. CDR1 LNHDA and CDR2 SQIVND come from the germline V gene (reference sequence). There are 15 residues in the CDR3. V dropped 8 bases and J dropped 2; count of bases not matched to a gene: 9. CDR3 in DNA: TGTGCCAGTGGGCAATCCGGGACAGGGAACTATGGCTACACCTTC. This gives the protein CASGQSGTGNYGYTF.

This rearrangement joins TRBV19 to TRBJ1-6, with D perhaps TRBD1 (6 bases). CDR3 length equals 14 residues. V was pared by 7 bases and J by 4 bases, with 11 bases between. Germline-derived CDR1 and CDR2 are LNHDA and SQIVND (reference sequence). CDR3 in amino acids: CASTRTEYNSPLHF. DNA of the CDR3: TGTGCCAGTACCCGGACAGAATATAATTCACCCCTCCACTTT.

V gene TRBV2 combines with J gene TRBJ1-2; the D is unclear. The CDR3 consists of 12 residues. From germline, CDR1 is SNHLY and CDR2 FYNNEI. V gave up 6 bases and J gave up 2 bases, with 7 bases separating them. The CDR3 loop reads CASSLNNYGYTF. CDR3 bases: TGTGCCAGCAGCCTAAACAACTATGGCTACACCTTC.

The genes are TRBV13 and TRBJ1-4, with 8 bases fitting TRBD1. The CDR3 has 14 residues. Trimming removed 4 bases from V and 7 bases from J; junction bases left unmatched: 5. Per the germline V gene, CDR1 is PRHDT and CDR2 is FYEKMQ (reference sequence). The CDR3, as DNA: TGTGCCAGCAGCTCAGGACAGGGAAGTGAAAAACTGTTTTTT. This codes for CASSSGQGSEKLFF.

V is TRBV7-2 and J is TRBJ1-1, with TRBD1 identical over 9 bases. Per the germline V gene, CDR1 is SGHTA and CDR2 is FQGNSA. The CDR3 has 14 residues. V lost 6 bases, J lost 1 base, and 3 bases stayed unmatched. CDR3 protein: CASSRDRANTEAFF. The CDR3 coding sequence is TGTGCCAGCAGTCGGGACAGGGCGAACACTGAAGCTTTCTTT.

V usage is TRBV2 and J usage is TRBJ1-2; maybe TRBD1 (6 bases). Trimming cost V 8 bases and J 0 bases, with 10 bases left between them. There are 13 residues in the CDR3. CDR1 SNHLY and CDR2 FYNNEI come from the germline V gene. Here the CDR3 DNA reads TGTGCCAGCCTCCGGGACACTAACTATGGCTACACCTTC. Protein sequence: CASLRDTNYGYTF.

The chain links TRBV28 to TRBJ1-2, with 10 bases fitting TRBD1. Germline CDR1 is MDHEN and CDR2 is SYDVKM. The V gene end was trimmed by 6 bases and the J gene end by 4 bases; junction bases not matched to a gene: 8. The CDR3 is 15 residues long. CDR3 sequence reads: CASSPGQGRGYGYTF. CDR3 bases: TGTGCCAGCAGCCCGGGACAGGGGCGGGGCTATGGCTACACCTTC.

The rearrangement uses TRBV5-1 and TRBJ2-3; 14 nucleotides line up with TRBD2. V shed 3 bases and J 4 bases; nucleotides not matched to a gene: 1. The CDR3 extends over 15 amino acids. The germline CDR1 and CDR2 sequences are SGHRS and YFSETQ. The DNA of the CDR3 is TGCGCCAGCAGCTGGGGACTAGCGGGGGCAGATACGCAGTATTTT. Protein product: CASSWGLAGADTQYF. Based on the CDR3 plus reference TRBV5-1 and TRBJ2-3, the full variable domain is KAGVTQTPRYLIKTRGQQVTLSCSPISGHRSVSWYQQTPGQGLQFLFEYFSETQRNKGNFPGRFSGRQFSNSRSEMNVSTLELGDSALYLCASSWGLAGADTQYFGPGTRLTVL.